The 4 T cell receptor beta chains below come from one sample, sequenced in a study of blood T cells in healthy people across ages. A sample-barcoded 5' primer and a J-beta primer mix were used in a second PCR of roughly 6 to 11 cycles. Each CDR3 protein is one row after TCRdb ran MiXCR on the 5' RACE reads. The table has hundreds of thousands of distinct CDR3 sequences, 58% seen once. Sequences were obtained from blood. All receptors derive from a man between 25 and 39 years old in good health.

The chain has TRBV19 and TRBJ2-1; tentatively, D is TRBD2 (5 bases). The germline V gene has CDR1 LNHDA and CDR2 SQIVND (reference sequence). The CDR3 totals 15 residues. V was clipped by 9 bases and J by 6 bases, with 21 bases between them. Written as DNA, the CDR3 is TGTGCCAGCAGTCCGTCCTCCCTAGCTCTCAATGAGCAGTTCTTC. Translating gives CASSPSSLALNEQFF.

This chain uses TRBV20-1 with TRBJ2-3, with 12 nucleotides matching TRBD2. This CDR3 is built from 15 residues. Germline trimming cut 5 bases from V and 5 bases from J; bases unmatched to any gene: 8. Germline CDR1 DFQATT, CDR2 SNEGSKA (reference sequence). The CDR3 reads CSADELAGGIDTQYF. CDR3 bases: TGCAGTGCTGACGAACTAGCGGGAGGTATAGATACGCAGTATTTT.

V gene TRBV20-1 combines with J gene TRBJ2-1; tentative D call: TRBD2 (5 bases). The germline CDR1 and CDR2 sequences are DFQATT and SNEGSKA (reference sequence). The V end was cut by 3 bases, the J end by 4 bases, with 10 bases between. The CDR3 runs 13 residues. CDR3 sequence: CSASERLYNEQFF. The CDR3 nucleotides read TGCAGTGCTAGTGAGCGGCTTTACAATGAGCAGTTCTTC.

The rearrangement links TRBV7-8 to TRBJ2-7; 8 bases align to TRBD1. Germline V gene lookup returns CDR1 SGHVS and CDR2 FQNEAQ. V lost 7 bases and J lost 7; bases outside the gene matches: 30. The CDR3 extends over 20 amino acids. The CDR3 DNA reads as TGTGCCAGCAAGCTTTTTCCCCCTCGTGGAGGGACAGGTGGATTGTATGAGCAGTACTTC. This encodes CASKLFPPRGGTGGLYEQYF.